A single sample gave rise to the 16 T cell receptor beta chains below, sequenced in a study of cytomegalovirus exposure and HLA in healthy donors. PCR primers comprised 60 Vbeta and 13 Jbeta primers. Only in-frame clones appear in the TCRdb table, and some are missing; sequencing was by immunoSEQ multiplex PCR. The data hold 150,000 to 250,000 clones, with roughly 85% observed a single time. The source material was PBMCs. These receptors came from a woman in her fifties or sixties in good health and CMV-seronegative.

This chain connects TRBV5-6 to TRBJ2-3, with TRBD1 as a possible D gene (5 bases). The CDR3 is 15 amino acids. V dropped 4 bases and J dropped 1 base, with 13 bases sitting between them. Germline V lookup: CDR1 SGHDT, CDR2 YYEEEE. CDR3 nucleotides: TGTGCCAGCAGCCTCAGGGTAAAGGGCACAGATACGCAGTATTTT. This gives the protein CASSLRVKGTDTQYF.

The chain joins TRBV7-9 to TRBJ1-1; TRBD1 matches 7 bases. V gave up 4 bases and J gave up 4 bases; unmatched junction bases: 6. CDR1 is SEHNR, CDR2 FQNEAQ, per germline (reference sequence). The CDR3 is 14 residues long. The CDR3 DNA is TGTGCCAGCAGCTCTGTCCCAGGGGGCACTGAAGCTTTCTTT. It translates to CASSSVPGGTEAFF.

The genes are TRBV6-5 and TRBJ2-1; perhaps TRBD1 as D (5 bases). The CDR3 spans 15 residues. The germline V gene has CDR1 MNHEY and CDR2 SVGAGI. With 0 bases removed from V and 3 bases from J, the gap between germline ends came to 9 bases. DNA of the CDR3: TGTGCCAGCAGTTACTCGGGAAGGGGCTACAATGAGCAGTTCTTC. Protein sequence: CASSYSGRGYNEQFF.

V is TRBV4-2 and J is TRBJ1-2; no reliable D call. V was pared by 0 bases and J by 6 bases, with 5 bases between. Germline-derived CDR1 and CDR2 are LGHNA and YNFKEQ. CDR3 size: 12 residues. In DNA form, the CDR3 reads TGTGCCAGCAGCCAAGATCTTAATGGCTACACCTTC. It yields the protein CASSQDLNGYTF.

The chain has TRBV5-1 and TRBJ2-5; 8 bases are a match to TRBD2. The CDR3 totals 14 residues. The germline V gene encodes CDR1 SGHRS and CDR2 YFSETQ. V trimming: 2 bases; J trimming: 4 bases; junction bases outside the gene matches: 4. CDR3 sequence (DNA): TGCGCCAGCAGCTTACAAGCGGGAGTAGAGACCCAGTACTTC. This gives the protein CASSLQAGVETQYF.

The genes are TRBV7-9 and TRBJ2-7, with D perhaps TRBD1 (6 bases). The CDR3 is made up of 13 amino acids. V was cut by 5 bases and J by 2 bases, with 10 bases left in between. Germline V gene sequence: CDR1 SEHNR, CDR2 FQNEAQ (reference sequence). The CDR3 nucleotides read TGTGCCAGCAGCGGGGACACAACCTACGAGCAGTACTTC. It is translated as CASSGDTTYEQYF.

The gene calls are TRBV19 and TRBJ1-5, with 7 bases fitting TRBD1. The V gene's germline CDR1 is LNHDA and CDR2 SQIVND (reference sequence). J was trimmed by 0 bases and V by 5 bases; bases with no gene match: 19. The CDR3 sequence is 20 residues long. The CDR3 DNA reads TGTGCCAGTAGTTCGGGGCCGGGACAGACATCCCTGGGTAGCAATCAGCCCCAGCATTTT. Encoded protein: CASSSGPGQTSLGSNQPQHF.

This chain connects TRBV20-1 to TRBJ2-3; tentative D call: TRBD1 (5 bases). CDR3 length: 11 residues. Trimming took 5 bases from V and 5 from J, leaving 8 bases between them. CDR1 and CDR2 from the germline V gene are DFQATT and SNEGSKA (reference sequence). The CDR3 reads CSAPRGDTQYF. CDR3 sequence (DNA): TGCAGTGCTCCTAGGGGAGATACGCAGTATTTT.

This clone was detected only a few times. V is TRBV7-2 and J is TRBJ2-7, with 9 bases fitting TRBD2. The V gene end was trimmed by 3 bases and the J gene end by 1 base; junction bases not matched to a gene: 1. The CDR3 is 14 amino acids. From germline, CDR1 is SGHTA and CDR2 FQGNSA. CDR3 in amino acids: CASSFSGSSYEQYF. The CDR3 bases are TGTGCCAGCAGCTTTAGCGGGAGTTCCTACGAGCAGTACTTC. Filled out from reference TRBV7-2 and TRBJ2-7, the complete variable domain reads GAGVSQSPSNKVTEKGKDVELRCDPISGHTALYWYRQSLGQGLEFLIYFQGNSAPDKSGLPSDRFSAERTGGSVSTLTIQRTQQEDSAVYLCASSFSGSSYEQYFGPGTRLTVT.

V and J are TRBV27 and TRBJ2-7; 9 nucleotides align to TRBD1. V lost 5 bases and J lost 3; bases outside the gene matches: 5. This CDR3 spans 14 amino acids. Germline V CDR1 and CDR2: MNHEY, SMNVEV (reference sequence). DNA for the CDR3: TGTGCCAGCAGTAACGGACAGGGGAACTACGAGCAGTACTTC. Its translation is CASSNGQGNYEQYF.

The J gene is TRBJ2-7, the V gene TRBV30, with a weak D call TRBD1 (6 bases). Germline V CDR1 and CDR2: GTSNPN, SVGIG (reference sequence). CDR3 size: 15 residues. The V and J ends lost 4 bases and 7 bases respectively, with 23 bases between them. The chain's CDR3 is CAWTLGQGRLGEQYF. The CDR3 region has the DNA TGTGCCTGGACCCTAGGGCAGGGGCGGCTTGGGGAGCAGTACTTC.

The chain links TRBV7-8 to TRBJ2-1; no clear D. There are 14 residues in the CDR3. Per germline, CDR1 SGHVS and CDR2 FQNEAQ. The germline V and J ends were trimmed by 1 base and 6 bases, with 10 bases remaining between them. The CDR3 here is CASSLVSNSNEQFF. In DNA form, the CDR3 reads TGTGCCAGCAGCTTAGTATCCAATAGCAATGAGCAGTTCTTC.

This chain uses TRBV4-2 with TRBJ1-1; D remains unclear. This CDR3 has 14 residues. Germline values: CDR1 LGHNA, CDR2 YNFKEQ. Trimming took 0 bases from V and 0 from J, leaving 5 bases between them. CDR3 bases: TGTGCCAGCAGCCAAGACAGGATGAACACTGAAGCTTTCTTT. The encoded protein is CASSQDRMNTEAFF.

The V call is TRBV5-1, the J call TRBJ2-1; the D is unclear. V lost 1 base and J lost 4, with 9 bases in between. The germline CDR1 and CDR2 sequences are SGHRS and YFSETQ. There are 14 residues in the CDR3. This CDR3 is CASSLTNGYNEQFF. CDR3 nucleotide sequence: TGCGCCAGCAGCTTGACTAACGGGTACAATGAGCAGTTCTTC.

J is TRBJ2-1 and V is TRBV14; D gene unclear. Germline loops: CDR1 SGHDN, CDR2 FVKESK. The ends were cut back, 5 bases at V and 4 bases at J, with 12 bases in the middle. The CDR3 totals 14 residues. In nucleotides, the CDR3 is TGTGCCAGCAGCGGTGGCGGATTTTACAATGAGCAGTTCTTC. Its protein is CASSGGGFYNEQFF.

This chain links TRBV9 with TRBJ1-1; 10 bases are a match to TRBD1. Germline V CDR1 and CDR2: SGDLS, YYNGEE. J was trimmed by 4 bases and V by 0 bases; bases with no gene match: 0. CDR3 size: 14 residues. The CDR3 DNA reads as TGTGCCAGCAGCGTAGGACAGGGGGCCACTGAAGCTTTCTTT. It specifies CASSVGQGATEAFF.